This T cell receptor (beta chain) comes out of a study of cytomegalovirus exposure and HLA in healthy donors. In regard to this clone: Its antigen is currently unknown.

Regarding the study as a whole: Reported findings show TCR beta sequences accurately forecast HLA-A and HLA-B alleles in most subjects. Rates of TCR association differed by HLA locus in a later analysis, with DRB1 highest and HLA-C lowest.

PCR was performed using 60 Vbeta and 13 Jbeta primers. Measured with immunoSEQ multiplex PCR; TCRdb has only the in-frame clones, and not every one. The sample records approximately 170,000 clones, 75% to 90% being singletons. The CDR3 contains 11 residues. Germline V CDR1 and CDR2: SQVTM, ANQGSEA. V lost 7 bases, J lost 2 bases, and 7 bases lay in between. Material: PBMCs. This receptor was identified in a human donor in good health. This chain links TRBV29-1 with TRBJ2-3; D uncertain. This CDR3 is CSARVTDTQYF. CDR3 DNA: TGCAGCGCCCGGGTCACAGATACGCAGTATTTT.